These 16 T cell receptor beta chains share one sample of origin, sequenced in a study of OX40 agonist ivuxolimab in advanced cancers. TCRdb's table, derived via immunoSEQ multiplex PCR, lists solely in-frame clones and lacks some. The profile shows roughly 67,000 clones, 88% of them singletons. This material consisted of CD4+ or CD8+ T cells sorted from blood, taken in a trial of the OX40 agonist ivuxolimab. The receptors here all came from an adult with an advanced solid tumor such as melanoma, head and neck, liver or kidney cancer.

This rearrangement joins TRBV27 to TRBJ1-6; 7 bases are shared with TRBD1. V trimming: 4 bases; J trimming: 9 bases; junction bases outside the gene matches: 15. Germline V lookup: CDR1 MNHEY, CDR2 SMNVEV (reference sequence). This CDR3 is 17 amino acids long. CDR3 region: CASSYRAQGGPSSPLHF. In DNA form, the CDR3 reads TGTGCCAGCAGTTACCGGGCTCAGGGGGGCCCTAGTTCACCCCTCCACTTT.

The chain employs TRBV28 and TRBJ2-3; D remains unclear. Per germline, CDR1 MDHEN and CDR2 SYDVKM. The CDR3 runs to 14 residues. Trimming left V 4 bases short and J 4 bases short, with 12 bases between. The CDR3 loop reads CASSSTWRSDTQYF. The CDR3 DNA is TGTGCCAGCAGTTCGACGTGGAGATCAGATACGCAGTATTTT.

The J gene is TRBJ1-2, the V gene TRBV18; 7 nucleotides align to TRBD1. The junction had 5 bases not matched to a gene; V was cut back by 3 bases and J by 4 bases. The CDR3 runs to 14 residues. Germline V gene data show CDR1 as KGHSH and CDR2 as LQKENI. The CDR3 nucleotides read TGTGCCAGCTCACCTACAGGGGACGGCTATGGCTACACCTTC. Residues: CASSPTGDGYGYTF. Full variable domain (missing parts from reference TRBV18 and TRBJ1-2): NAGVMQNPRHLVRRRGQEARLRCSPMKGHSHVYWYRQLPEEGLKFMVYLQKENIIDESGMPKERFSAEFPKEGPSILRIQQVVRGDSAAYFCASSPTGDGYGYTFGSGTRLTVV.

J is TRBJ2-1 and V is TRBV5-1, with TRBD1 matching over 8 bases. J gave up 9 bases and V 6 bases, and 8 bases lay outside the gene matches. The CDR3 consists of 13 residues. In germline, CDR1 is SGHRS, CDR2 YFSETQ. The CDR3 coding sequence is TGCGCCAGCACAGGACAGGGTGTGGGTGAGCAGTTCTTC. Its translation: CASTGQGVGEQFF. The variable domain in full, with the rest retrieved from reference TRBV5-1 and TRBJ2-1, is KAGVTQTPRYLIKTRGQQVTLSCSPISGHRSVSWYQQTPGQGLQFLFEYFSETQRNKGNFPGRFSGRQFSNSRSEMNVSTLELGDSALYLCASTGQGVGEQFFGPGTRLTVL.

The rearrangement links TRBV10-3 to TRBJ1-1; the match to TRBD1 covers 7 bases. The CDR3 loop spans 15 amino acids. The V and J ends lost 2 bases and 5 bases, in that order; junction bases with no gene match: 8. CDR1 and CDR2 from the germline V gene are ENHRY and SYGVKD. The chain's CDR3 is CAISERQGGGTEAFF. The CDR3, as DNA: TGTGCCATCAGTGAGCGACAGGGAGGAGGTACTGAAGCTTTCTTT.

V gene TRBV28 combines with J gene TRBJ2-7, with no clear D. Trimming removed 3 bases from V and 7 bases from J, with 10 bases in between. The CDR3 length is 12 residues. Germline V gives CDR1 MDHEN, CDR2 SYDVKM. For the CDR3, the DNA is TGTGCCAGCAGTTTCACAACGGGTGAGCAGTACTTC. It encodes CASSFTTGEQYF.

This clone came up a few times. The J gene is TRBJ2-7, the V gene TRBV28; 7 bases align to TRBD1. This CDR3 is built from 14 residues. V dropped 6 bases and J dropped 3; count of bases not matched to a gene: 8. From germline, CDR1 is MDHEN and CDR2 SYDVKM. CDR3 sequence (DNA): TGTGCCAGCAGCAGCACAGGGGTCCTCTACGAGCAGTACTTC. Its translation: CASSSTGVLYEQYF.

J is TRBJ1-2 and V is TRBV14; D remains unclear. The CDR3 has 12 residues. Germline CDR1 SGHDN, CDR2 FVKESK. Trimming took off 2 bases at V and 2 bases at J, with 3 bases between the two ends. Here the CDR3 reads CASSQQNYGYTF. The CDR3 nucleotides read TGTGCCAGCAGCCAACAGAACTATGGCTACACCTTC.

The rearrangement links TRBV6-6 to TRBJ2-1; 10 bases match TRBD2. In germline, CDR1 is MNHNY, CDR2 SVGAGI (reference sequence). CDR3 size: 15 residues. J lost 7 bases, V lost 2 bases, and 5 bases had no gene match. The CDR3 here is CASSYTSGTRNEQFF. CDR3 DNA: TGTGCCAGCAGTTACACTAGCGGGACCCGGAATGAGCAGTTCTTC.

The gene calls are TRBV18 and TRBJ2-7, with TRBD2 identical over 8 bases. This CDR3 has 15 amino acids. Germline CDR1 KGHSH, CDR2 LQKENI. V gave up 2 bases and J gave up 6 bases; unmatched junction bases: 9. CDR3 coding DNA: TGTGCCAGCTCACCAGGGGCGGGAGGTATGTTCGAGCAGTACTTC. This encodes CASSPGAGGMFEQYF.

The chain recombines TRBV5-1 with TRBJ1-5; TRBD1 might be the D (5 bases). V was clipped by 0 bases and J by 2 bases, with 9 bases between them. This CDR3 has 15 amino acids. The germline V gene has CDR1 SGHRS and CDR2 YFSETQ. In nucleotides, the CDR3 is TGCGCCAGCAGCTTGGATGGGGGAGGCAATCAGCCCCAGCATTTT. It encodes CASSLDGGGNQPQHF.

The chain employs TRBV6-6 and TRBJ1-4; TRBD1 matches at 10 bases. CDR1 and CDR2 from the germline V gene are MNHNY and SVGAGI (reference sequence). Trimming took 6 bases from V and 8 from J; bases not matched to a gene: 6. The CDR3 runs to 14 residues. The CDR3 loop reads CASRPGQGREKLFF. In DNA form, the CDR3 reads TGTGCCAGCAGACCGGGACAGGGGCGGGAAAAACTGTTTTTT.

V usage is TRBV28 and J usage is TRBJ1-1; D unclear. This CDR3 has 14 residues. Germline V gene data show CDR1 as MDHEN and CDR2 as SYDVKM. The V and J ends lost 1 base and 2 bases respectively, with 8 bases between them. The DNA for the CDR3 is TGTGCCAGCAGTTTATATTTCCAAAACACTGAAGCTTTCTTT. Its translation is CASSLYFQNTEAFF.

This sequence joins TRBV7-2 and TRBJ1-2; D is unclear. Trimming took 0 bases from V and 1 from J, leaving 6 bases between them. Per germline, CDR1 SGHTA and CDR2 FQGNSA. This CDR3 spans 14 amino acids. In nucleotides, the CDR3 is TGTGCCAGCAGCTTAGCGGGGTTTAACTATGGCTACACCTTC. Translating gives CASSLAGFNYGYTF. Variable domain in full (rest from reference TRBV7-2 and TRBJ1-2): GAGVSQSPSNKVTEKGKDVELRCDPISGHTALYWYRQSLGQGLEFLIYFQGNSAPDKSGLPSDRFSAERTGGSVSTLTIQRTQQEDSAVYLCASSLAGFNYGYTFGSGTRLTVV.

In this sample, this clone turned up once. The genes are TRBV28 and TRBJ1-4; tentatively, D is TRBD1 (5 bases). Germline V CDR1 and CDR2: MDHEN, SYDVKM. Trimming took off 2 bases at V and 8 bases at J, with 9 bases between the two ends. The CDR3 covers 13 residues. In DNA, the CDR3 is TGTGCCAGCAGTTTACTTACAGGAGAAAAACTGTTTTTT. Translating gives CASSLLTGEKLFF.

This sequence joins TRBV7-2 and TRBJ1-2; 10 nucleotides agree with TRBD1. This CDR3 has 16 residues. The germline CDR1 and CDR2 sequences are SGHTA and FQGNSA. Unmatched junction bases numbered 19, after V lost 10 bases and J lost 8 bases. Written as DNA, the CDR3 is TGTGCCACCCGACCGACAGGGGGCGCTTTCATGGGGGGCTACACCTTC. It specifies CATRPTGGAFMGGYTF.